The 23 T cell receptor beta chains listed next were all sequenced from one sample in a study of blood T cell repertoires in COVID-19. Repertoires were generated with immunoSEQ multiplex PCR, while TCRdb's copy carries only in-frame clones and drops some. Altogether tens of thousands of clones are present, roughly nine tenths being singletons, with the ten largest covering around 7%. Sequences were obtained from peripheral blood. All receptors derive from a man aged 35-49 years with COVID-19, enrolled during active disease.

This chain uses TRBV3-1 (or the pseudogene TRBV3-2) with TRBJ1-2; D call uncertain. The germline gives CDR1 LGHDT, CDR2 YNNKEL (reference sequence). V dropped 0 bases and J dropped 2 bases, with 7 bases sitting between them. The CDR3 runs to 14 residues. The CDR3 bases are TGTGCCAGCAGCCAAGACGGGGTGAACTATGGCTACACCTTC. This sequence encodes CASSQDGVNYGYTF.

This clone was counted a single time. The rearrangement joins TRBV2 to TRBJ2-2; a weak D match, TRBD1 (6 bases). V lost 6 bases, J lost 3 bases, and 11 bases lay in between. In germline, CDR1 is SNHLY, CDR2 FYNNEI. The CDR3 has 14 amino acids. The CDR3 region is CASRGALDTGELFF. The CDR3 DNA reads TGTGCCAGCAGGGGGGCTTTGGACACCGGGGAGCTGTTTTTT.

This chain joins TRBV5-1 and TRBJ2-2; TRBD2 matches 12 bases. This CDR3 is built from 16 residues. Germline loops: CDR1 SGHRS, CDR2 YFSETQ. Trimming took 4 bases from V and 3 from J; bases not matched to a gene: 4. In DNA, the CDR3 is TGCGCCAGCAGCCCTAGCGGGGGGGCGGACACCGGGGAGCTGTTTTTT. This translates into CASSPSGGADTGELFF.

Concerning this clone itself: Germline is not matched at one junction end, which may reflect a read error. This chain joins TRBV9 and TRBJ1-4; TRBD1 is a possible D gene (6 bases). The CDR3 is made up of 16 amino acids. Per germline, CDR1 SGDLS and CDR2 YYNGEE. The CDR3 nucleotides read TGTGCCAGCAGCACCCGAACCGGGACAACGAATGAAAAACTGTTTTTT. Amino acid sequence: CASSTRTGTTNEKLFF.

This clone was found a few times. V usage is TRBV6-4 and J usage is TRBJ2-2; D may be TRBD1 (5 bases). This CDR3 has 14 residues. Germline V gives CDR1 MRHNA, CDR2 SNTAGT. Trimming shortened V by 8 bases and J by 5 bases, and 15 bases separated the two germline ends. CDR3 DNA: TGTGCCAGCCGAGACCAGGGCGTAACCGGGGAGCTGTTTTTT. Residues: CASRDQGVTGELFF.

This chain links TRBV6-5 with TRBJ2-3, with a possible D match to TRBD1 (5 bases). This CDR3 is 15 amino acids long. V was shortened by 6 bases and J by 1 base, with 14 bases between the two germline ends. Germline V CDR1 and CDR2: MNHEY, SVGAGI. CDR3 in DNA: TGTGCCAGCAGGGACCAGGGAAGGGGCACAGATACGCAGTATTTT. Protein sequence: CASRDQGRGTDTQYF.

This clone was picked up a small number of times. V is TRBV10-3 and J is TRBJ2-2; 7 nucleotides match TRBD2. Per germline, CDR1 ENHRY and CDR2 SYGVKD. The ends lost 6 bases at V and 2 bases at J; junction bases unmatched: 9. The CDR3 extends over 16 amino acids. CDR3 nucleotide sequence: TGTGCCATCAGCCCACCTTGGACTAGAAACACCGGGGAGCTGTTTTTT. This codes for CAISPPWTRNTGELFF.

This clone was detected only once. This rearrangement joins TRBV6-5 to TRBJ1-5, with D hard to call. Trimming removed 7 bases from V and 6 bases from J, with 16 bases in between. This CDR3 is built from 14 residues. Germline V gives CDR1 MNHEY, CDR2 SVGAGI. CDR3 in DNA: TGTGCCAGCACCTGGGGAGGGCTAAGTCAGCCCCAGCATTTT. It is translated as CASTWGGLSQPQHF.

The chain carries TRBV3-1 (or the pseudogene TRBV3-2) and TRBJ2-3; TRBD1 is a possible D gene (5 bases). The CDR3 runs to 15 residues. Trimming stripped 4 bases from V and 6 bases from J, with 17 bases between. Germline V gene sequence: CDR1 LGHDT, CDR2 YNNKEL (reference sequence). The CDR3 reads CASSLWLGDHDTQYF. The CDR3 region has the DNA TGTGCCAGCAGCCTCTGGTTAGGGGATCACGATACGCAGTATTTT.

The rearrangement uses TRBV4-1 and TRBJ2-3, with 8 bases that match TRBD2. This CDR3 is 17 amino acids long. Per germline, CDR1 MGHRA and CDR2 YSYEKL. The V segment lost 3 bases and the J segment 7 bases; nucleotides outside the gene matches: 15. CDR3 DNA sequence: TGCGCCAGCAGCCACACCTCGGGTGGGACTAGGGATAATACGCAGTATTTT. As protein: CASSHTSGGTRDNTQYF.

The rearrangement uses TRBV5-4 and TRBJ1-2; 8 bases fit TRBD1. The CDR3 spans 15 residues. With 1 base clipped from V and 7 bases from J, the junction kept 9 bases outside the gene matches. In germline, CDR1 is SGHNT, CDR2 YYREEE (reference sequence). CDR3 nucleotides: TGTGCCAGCAGCTTGCCCGGACAGGGCTTGGCTGGCTACACCTTC. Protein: CASSLPGQGLAGYTF.

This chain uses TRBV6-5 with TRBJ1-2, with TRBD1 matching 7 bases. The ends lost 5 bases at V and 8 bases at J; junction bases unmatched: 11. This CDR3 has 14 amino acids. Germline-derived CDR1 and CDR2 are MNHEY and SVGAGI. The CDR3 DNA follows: TGTGCCAGCAGTCCTGCTCGACAGGGCGGCGGCTACACCTTC. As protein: CASSPARQGGGYTF.

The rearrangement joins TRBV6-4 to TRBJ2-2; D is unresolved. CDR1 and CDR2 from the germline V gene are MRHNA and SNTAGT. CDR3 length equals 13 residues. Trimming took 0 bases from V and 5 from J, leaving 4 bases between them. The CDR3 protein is CASSDSTTGELFF. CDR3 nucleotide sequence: TGTGCCAGCAGTGACTCGACTACCGGGGAGCTGTTTTTT.

The CDR3 sequence is CASSQEGGQGETQYF. CDR3 nucleotide sequence: TGTGCCAGCAGCCAAGAGGGGGGACAGGGGGAGACCCAGTACTTC. The chain uses TRBV3-1 (or the pseudogene TRBV3-2) and TRBJ2-5; 10 bases match TRBD1. Germline V gene sequence: CDR1 LGHDT, CDR2 YNNKEL (reference sequence). This CDR3 spans 15 amino acids. J lost 5 bases, V lost 0 bases, and 3 bases had no gene match.

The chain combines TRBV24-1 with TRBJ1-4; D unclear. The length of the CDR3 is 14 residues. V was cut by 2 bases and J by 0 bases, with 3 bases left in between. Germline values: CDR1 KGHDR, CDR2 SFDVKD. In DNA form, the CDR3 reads TGTGCCACCAGTGATTCCACAACTAATGAAAAACTGTTTTTT. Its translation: CATSDSTTNEKLFF.

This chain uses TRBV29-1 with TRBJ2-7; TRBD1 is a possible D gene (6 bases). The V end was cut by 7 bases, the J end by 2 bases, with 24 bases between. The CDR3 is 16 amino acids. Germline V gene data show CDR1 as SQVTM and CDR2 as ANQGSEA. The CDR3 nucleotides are TGCAGCGCCAATTGGGGGCCCGGCGCAGAAGCCTACGAGCAGTACTTC. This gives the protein CSANWGPGAEAYEQYF.

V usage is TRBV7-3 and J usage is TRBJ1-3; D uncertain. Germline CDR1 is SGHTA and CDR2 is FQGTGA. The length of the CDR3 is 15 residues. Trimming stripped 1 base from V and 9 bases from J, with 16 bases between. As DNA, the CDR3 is TGTGCCAGCAGCTTAAATCGGAGGAGGGAGGCCACCATATATTTT. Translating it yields CASSLNRRREATIYF.

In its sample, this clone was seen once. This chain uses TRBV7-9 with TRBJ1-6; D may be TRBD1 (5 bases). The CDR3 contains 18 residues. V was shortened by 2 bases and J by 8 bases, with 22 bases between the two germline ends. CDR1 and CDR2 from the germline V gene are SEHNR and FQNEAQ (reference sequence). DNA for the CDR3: TGTGCCAGCAGCTTATGGGGCAGGGCCCAAACGGGTGATTCACCCCTCCACTTT. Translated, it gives CASSLWGRAQTGDSPLHF.

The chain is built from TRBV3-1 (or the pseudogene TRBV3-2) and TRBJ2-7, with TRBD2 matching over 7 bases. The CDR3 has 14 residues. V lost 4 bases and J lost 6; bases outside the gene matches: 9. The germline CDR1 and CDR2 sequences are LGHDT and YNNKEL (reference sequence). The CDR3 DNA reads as TGTGCCAGCAGCCTCTCGGGACTACTCGCCGAGCAGTACTTC. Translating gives CASSLSGLLAEQYF.

The CDR3 is CASSSGTPLGQPQHF. CDR3 nucleotide sequence: TGTGCCAGCAGTAGCGGGACACCATTAGGGCAGCCCCAGCATTTT. The V call is TRBV6-5, the J call TRBJ1-5; tentatively, D is TRBD1 (6 bases). With 5 bases removed from V and 7 bases from J, the gap between germline ends came to 18 bases. The CDR3 extends over 15 amino acids. Germline V gene lookup returns CDR1 MNHEY and CDR2 SVGAGI.

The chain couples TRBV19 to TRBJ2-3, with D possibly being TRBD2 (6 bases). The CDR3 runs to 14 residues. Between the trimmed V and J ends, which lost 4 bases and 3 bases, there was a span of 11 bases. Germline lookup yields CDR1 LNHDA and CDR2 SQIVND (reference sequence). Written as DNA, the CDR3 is TGTGCCAGTAGTAAGGACGGACTAACAGATACGCAGTATTTT. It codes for CASSKDGLTDTQYF.

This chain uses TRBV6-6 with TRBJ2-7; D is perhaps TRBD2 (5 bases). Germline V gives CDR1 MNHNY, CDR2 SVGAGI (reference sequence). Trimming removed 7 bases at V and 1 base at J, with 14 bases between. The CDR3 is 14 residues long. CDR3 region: CASTAAERSYEQYF. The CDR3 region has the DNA TGTGCCAGCACCGCAGCGGAGAGATCCTACGAGCAGTACTTC.

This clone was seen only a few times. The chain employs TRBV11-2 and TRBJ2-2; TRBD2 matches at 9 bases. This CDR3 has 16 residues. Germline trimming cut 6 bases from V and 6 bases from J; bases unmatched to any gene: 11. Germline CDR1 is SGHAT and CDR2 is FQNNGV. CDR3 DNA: TGTGCCAGCAGACCCTTGCGGGGGGGATCCCCCGGGGAGCTGTTTTTT. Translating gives CASRPLRGGSPGELFF.